The clone carrying this T cell receptor (beta chain) was counted between two and nine times. Its matching antigen is unknown. The time point here: pre-sensitization, week 0. Regarding treatment: therapeutic diphenylcyclopropenone sensitization with weekly scalp DPC. Total RNA was isolated from unfractionated whole blood. The drawing of blood occurred before each patch test was applied. The study drew its donors from alopecia patients who were 18 to 70 years old and suitable for DPC. This sample was included in a study of human T cells and chemical hapten exposure. Study-wide context: In the approximately 26-week study, patients were dosed weekly with diphenylcyclopropenone on the scalp throughout. The study, taken as a whole, reports: It was expanded TCRs that formed significantly more large CDR3 similarity clusters than controls did.

TCRdb re-derived calls from the RACE reads in MiXCR, one entry per CDR3 protein. The sample has 35,000 to 40,000 distinct CDR3 sequences, around 12% seen once. The material was whole blood, obtained in connection with sensitization to the hapten diphenylcyclopropenone (DPC). This receptor was identified in a woman aged 40-49 years with alopecia areata. Some clones in this sample may be carry-over from other donors' samples.

CDR3 region: CASSLGGGEQFF. The CDR3 nucleotides are TGTGCCAGCAGTTTAGGGGGAGGGGAGCAGTTCTTC. The chain has TRBV28 and TRBJ2-1; TRBD2 matches at 7 bases. There are 12 residues in the CDR3. Germline trimming cut 2 bases from V and 10 bases from J; bases unmatched to any gene: 2. The germline V gene has CDR1 MDHEN and CDR2 SYDVKM.